This TCR beta chain was profiled in a study of CD8+ T cells in alopecia areata listed by TCRdb under 2018. General notes on the study: Female C3H/HeJ recipients, 7-10 weeks old, were grafted with skin from C3H/HeJ donors with spontaneous alopecia (roughly 6-13 months old). The study used high-throughput TCRbeta sequencing to examine T cell clonal expansion in alopecia areata, in both the C3H/HeJ mouse model and human patients. Human TCRbeta sequencing covered scalp tissue and sorted CD4+ and CD8+ peripheral blood T cells from patchy and totalis/universalis alopecia areata patients and healthy controls. Clonality in the scalp was compared among normal scalp (n=4), patchy alopecia areata scalp (n=8), and alopecia totalis/universalis scalp (n=8). RNA was obtained with the PAXgene miRNA kit for fixed scalp, the miRNeasy kit for PBMCs, and the RNeasy kit for mouse skin. TCRbeta CDR3 regions were amplified by immunoSEQ multiplex PCR using 35 Vbeta forward and 13 Jbeta reverse primers.

Library preparation was by the immunoSEQ multiplex PCR assay. RNA was extracted from all samples and reverse transcribed into cDNA, which served as template for TCR sequencing. First-strand cDNA was synthesized with SuperScript III using a 2:1 mix of oligo-dT and random hexamers. A synthetic immune receptor repertoire was used to assess amplification bias, and residual bias was removed computationally. Sequencing of the libraries was done on Illumina HiSeq with 60 bp reads that cover the CDR3, reading from J toward V. Concerning the study's data processing: Raw reads were preprocessed to remove errors, and CDR3 was defined according to IMGT conventions as the region from the conserved cysteine to phenylalanine. Clonality was computed by normalizing Shannon entropy by log2 of the number of productive unique TCRs and subtracting the result from 1. CD4 or CD8 identity of scalp clones was inferred by cross-referencing scalp TCRbeta sequences with sorted blood CD4 and CD8 repertoires. TCRdb retrieved this table from immuneACCESS and kept in-frame rearrangements only. Not all clones are present; in checked studies, unresolved V genes account for under half, and no reason is known for the remainder. V and J calls and clone size are as listed in that table; D and trimming were resolved from the DNA. The sample records around 110,000 clones, none occurring a single time. The leading ten clones occupy around a fifth of the sample.

V is clipped by 0 bases and J by 3 bases, and the sequence between their germline boundaries is 12 bases long. The CDR3 numbers 15 residues from cysteine through phenylalanine. The DNA shown is the part of the CDR3 that was read: 33 bases, in frame from base 1. The germline V gene (reference sequence) sets CDR1 to NSQYPW and CDR2 to LRSPGD. Study-wide findings and limitations: Scalp TCR repertoire analysis is complicated because resident alphabeta T cells in normal human skin are also sequenced, whereas mouse skin is dominated by gammadelta T cells. Shared TCR sequences between patients were less evident than in mice, which may be partly attributable to HLA diversity in the patient population. Lesional scalp, especially in alopecia totalis/universalis, showed higher clonality and more expanded CD8+ clones than normal scalp, suggesting antigenic drive.

Comments on this clone: It has no known antigen specificity. For this mouse receptor, gene names and germline sequences are murine. The CDR3 is cut off 4 residues early in the read; its end comes from the germline J gene.

Rearrangement joined TRBV1 to TRBJ2-7, and TRBD1 may be the D gene, going by 6 matching bases. The sequenced material came from lesional skin. The clonotype comes from a C3H/HeJ mouse with alopecia areata. This strain possesses the MHC haplotype H2-k. Partial CDR3 DNA: TGCACCTGCAGTGCAGATAGGGGACATCTCTAT. The translation is CTCSADRGHLY. The whole CDR3 protein is CTCSADRGHLYEQYF. Extended through the reference TRBV1 and TRBJ2-7 proteins, this CDR3 yields the full variable domain: VTLLEQNPRWRLVPRGQAVNLRCILKNSQYPWMSWYQQDLQKQLQWLFTLRSPGDKEVKSLPGADYLATRVTDTELRLQVANMSQGRTLYCTCSADRGHLYEQYFGPGTRLTVL.